This TCR beta chain was retrieved from a study of T cell repertoires in cytomegalovirus infection. This clonotype has a count of ten or more. Germline loops: CDR1 SEHNR, CDR2 FQNEAQ (reference sequence). CDR3 size: 15 residues. V lost 6 bases and J lost 0; bases outside the gene matches: 5. TCRdb re-called the reads through MiXCR, storing one row per CDR3 protein. This sample has nearly 550,000 distinct CDR3 sequences, with more than 15% found just once. This chain links TRBV7-9 with TRBJ2-1; 7 nucleotides align to TRBD1. Source material: CD8+ T cells from PBMCs. The TCR was taken from a human donor in good health (CMV status not recorded). Some clones in this sample may be carry-over from other donors' samples. The CDR3 reads CASRPRGSSYNEQFF. CDR3 in DNA: TGTGCCAGCAGACCCAGGGGGAGCTCCTACAATGAGCAGTTCTTC.